A single sample is the source of the 30 T cell receptor beta chains below, sequenced in a study of T cells in Graves' hyperthyroidism and ophthalmopathy. RNA transcripts were the template for amplifying TCR beta CDR3 regions. The study used the HTBI primer set for a first-round RT-PCR of the TCR CDR3. TCRdb redid the calling of the multiplex PCR reads with MiXCR, one entry per CDR3 protein. The sample gives approximately 380,000 distinct CDR3 sequences, over 11% of which show up once; around 28% is in the top ten. Sequencing input: blood. The receptors come from a man in his forties or fifties with Graves' ophthalmopathy.

This clonotype was detected ten times or more. This chain connects TRBV29-1 to TRBJ1-5, with D unresolved. This CDR3 is 14 amino acids long. Deletions cut 4 bases from V and 0 bases from J, with 10 bases between. Germline lookup yields CDR1 SQVTM and CDR2 ANQGSEA. The CDR3, as DNA: TGCAGCGTTGTAACGGGAAATAGCAATCAGCCCCAGCATTTT. It encodes CSVVTGNSNQPQHF. Complete variable domain (other parts from reference TRBV29-1 and TRBJ1-5): SAVISQKPSRDICQRGTSLTIQCQVDSQVTMMFWYRQQPGQSLTLIATANQGSEATYESGFVIDKFPISRPNLTFSTLTVSNMSPEDSSIYLCSVVTGNSNQPQHFGDGTRLSIL.

Many counts were recorded for this clonotype. The chain recombines TRBV28 with TRBJ2-7; possibly TRBD2 for D (6 bases). From germline, CDR1 is MDHEN and CDR2 SYDVKM. Trimming removed 6 bases at V and 6 bases at J, with 21 bases between. The CDR3 runs 15 residues. The CDR3 region has the DNA TGTGCCAGCAGCTTCCGGGAGACCCTCATCTCCGAGCAGTACTTC. Its protein is CASSFRETLISEQYF.

The chain uses TRBV12-5 and TRBJ2-3; D is uncertain. The ends were cut back, 7 bases at V and 6 bases at J, with 11 bases in the middle. CDR3 length: 12 residues. Germline-derived CDR1 and CDR2 are LGHNT and FRNRAP. CDR3 DNA: TGTGCTAGTGCCCCCCTGGGCGATACGCAGTATTTT. It specifies CASAPLGDTQYF.

This clonotype was found a few times. The V and J genes are TRBV20-1 and TRBJ1-6, with D tentatively TRBD1 (5 bases). This CDR3 contains 15 residues. The V gene lost 5 bases and the J gene lost 0 bases, with 11 bases spanning the gap. Germline assignment: CDR1 DFQATT and CDR2 SNEGSKA (reference sequence). This CDR3 reads CSALGENSYNSPLHF. CDR3 DNA: TGCAGTGCTCTGGGGGAGAACTCCTATAATTCACCCCTCCACTTT.

This chain connects TRBV29-1 to TRBJ2-4; 7 bases line up with TRBD2. Germline values: CDR1 SQVTM, CDR2 ANQGSEA. CDR3 size: 13 residues. After removal of 6 bases from V and 0 bases from J, the junction contained 2 bases not matched to a gene. The DNA of the CDR3 is TGCAGCGTAACGGGAGGAGCCAAAAACATTCAGTACTTC. This gives the protein CSVTGGAKNIQYF. Full variable domain (missing parts from reference TRBV29-1 and TRBJ2-4): SAVISQKPSRDICQRGTSLTIQCQVDSQVTMMFWYRQQPGQSLTLIATANQGSEATYESGFVIDKFPISRPNLTFSTLTVSNMSPEDSSIYLCSVTGGAKNIQYFGAGTRLSVL.

The chain has TRBV20-1 and TRBJ2-1; unclear D gene. Trimming pared 4 bases from V and 5 bases from J, leaving 6 bases between. Germline V gene data show CDR1 as DFQATT and CDR2 as SNEGSKA (reference sequence). The CDR3 extends over 11 amino acids. The CDR3 DNA is TGCAGTGCTAAACTCGACAATGAGCAGTTCTTC. Translation gives CSAKLDNEQFF.

Many counts were recorded for this clonotype. The chain uses TRBV27 and TRBJ2-1; D unresolved. The CDR3 loop spans 13 amino acids. Germline assignment: CDR1 MNHEY and CDR2 SMNVEV (reference sequence). Trimming took 2 bases from V and 3 from J, leaving 5 bases between them. This chain's CDR3 is CASSLGFYNEQFF. CDR3 DNA: TGTGCCAGCAGTTTAGGGTTCTACAATGAGCAGTTCTTC.

This clonotype was recorded many times. The genes are TRBV30 and TRBJ1-6, with D perhaps TRBD1 (6 bases). Looked up from germline, CDR1 is GTSNPN and CDR2 is SVGIG (reference sequence). This CDR3 has 15 amino acids. V was cut by 4 bases and J by 7 bases, with 17 bases left in between. Here the CDR3 reads CAWKFQGRSNSPLHF. For the CDR3, the DNA is TGTGCCTGGAAATTCCAGGGGAGATCAAATTCACCCCTCCACTTT. Based on the CDR3 plus reference TRBV30 and TRBJ1-6, the full variable domain is SQTIHQWPATLVQPVGSPLSLECTVEGTSNPNLYWYRQAAGRGLQLLFYSVGIGQISSEVPQNLSASRPQDRQFILSSKKLLLSDSGFYLCAWKFQGRSNSPLHFGNGTRLTVT.

In its sample, this clonotype was seen many times. The chain carries TRBV6-1 and TRBJ1-6, with D perhaps matching TRBD1 (6 bases). CDR3 size: 12 residues. Germline V gene sequence: CDR1 MNHNS, CDR2 SASEGT. V dropped 4 bases and J dropped 14 bases, with 12 bases sitting between them. The CDR3 is CASSAGQFALHF. The CDR3 nucleotides are TGTGCCAGCAGTGCAGGACAGTTTGCCCTCCACTTT.

This clonotype was recorded at least ten times. The chain recombines TRBV7-9 with TRBJ2-7; 8 bases are a match to TRBD2. V lost 7 bases and J lost 3; bases outside the gene matches: 5. Per germline, CDR1 SEHNR and CDR2 FQNEAQ (reference sequence). This CDR3 has 13 amino acids. CDR3 residues: CASNRGGNYEQYF. CDR3 in DNA: TGTGCCAGCAACCGCGGGGGGAACTACGAGCAGTACTTC.

The chain couples TRBV4-2 to TRBJ2-1; D is unclear. CDR1 and CDR2 from the germline V gene are LGHNA and YNFKEQ. V was trimmed by 0 bases and J by 3 bases, leaving 12 bases between them. The CDR3 extends over 16 amino acids. CDR3: CASSQDGTNDYNEQFF. The CDR3 DNA reads TGTGCCAGCAGCCAAGATGGAACCAATGACTACAATGAGCAGTTCTTC.

This clonotype was seen repeatedly, ten times or more. The chain links TRBV30 to TRBJ1-2; 10 bases match TRBD1. The CDR3 is 13 residues long. J gave up 8 bases and V 3 bases, and 6 bases lay outside the gene matches. Germline assignment: CDR1 GTSNPN and CDR2 SVGIG (reference sequence). CDR3 nucleotides: TGTGCCTGGAGATTCGGGACAGGGGTAGGCTACACCTTC. Encoded protein: CAWRFGTGVGYTF.

The rearrangement links TRBV19 to TRBJ2-7, with 9 bases identical to TRBD1. The CDR3 is made up of 16 amino acids. The ends lost 3 bases at V and 3 bases at J; junction bases unmatched: 9. Germline CDR1 is LNHDA and CDR2 is SQIVND (reference sequence). For the CDR3, the DNA is TGTGCCAGTAGTATCCTCCCGGGACAGGGAATCTACGAGCAGTACTTC. Encoded protein: CASSILPGQGIYEQYF. The complete variable domain, with remaining parts taken from reference TRBV19 and TRBJ2-7, reads DGGITQSPKYLFRKEGQNVTLSCEQNLNHDAMYWYRQDPGQGLRLIYYSQIVNDFQKGDIAEGYSVSREKKESFPLTVTSAQKNPTAFYLCASSILPGQGIYEQYFGPGTRLTVT.

The chain combines TRBV27 with TRBJ1-5, with 11 bases that match TRBD1. CDR3 length: 15 residues. J gave up 7 bases and V 5 bases, and 7 bases lay outside the gene matches. Germline V gene sequence: CDR1 MNHEY, CDR2 SMNVEV (reference sequence). This CDR3 reads CASSPDRGQVQPQHF. CDR3 DNA: TGTGCCAGCAGTCCGGACAGGGGGCAGGTCCAGCCCCAGCATTTT.

This clonotype was picked up many times. The chain employs TRBV2 and TRBJ1-5; D perhaps matches TRBD1 (5 bases). The CDR3 loop spans 15 amino acids. Germline V gene lookup returns CDR1 SNHLY and CDR2 FYNNEI. V lost 1 base, J lost 6 bases, and 13 bases lay in between. The CDR3, as DNA: TGTGCCAGCAGTGAAGTGGGTGGACATGGTCAGCCCCAGCATTTT. Translated, it gives CASSEVGGHGQPQHF.

Ten or more counts support this clonotype. This sequence joins TRBV3-1 and TRBJ2-5; 8 bases map to TRBD1. This CDR3 region has 17 residues. V shed 1 base and J 2 bases; nucleotides not matched to a gene: 9. Germline V CDR1 and CDR2: LGHDT, YNNKEL (reference sequence). The CDR3 is CASSQVGGDRGQETQYF. The CDR3 DNA reads TGTGCCAGCAGCCAAGTGGGCGGAGACAGGGGACAAGAGACCCAGTACTTC.

This clonotype has ten or more counts. The chain is built from TRBV24-1 and TRBJ1-5, with 7 bases that match TRBD1. Germline lookup yields CDR1 KGHDR and CDR2 SFDVKD. The CDR3 contains 14 residues. The trim removed 4 bases at V and 5 bases at J, leaving 4 bases unmatched. Here the CDR3 reads CATSDWDSYQPQHF. DNA for the CDR3: TGTGCCACCAGTGACTGGGACAGCTATCAGCCCCAGCATTTT.

The CDR3 reads CASTGLAGDYHEQYF. DNA for the CDR3: TGTGCCAGTACTGGACTAGCGGGAGACTACCACGAGCAGTACTTC. V is TRBV19 and J is TRBJ2-7; 13 bases are shared with TRBD2. This CDR3 is 15 amino acids long. V shed 7 bases and J 5 bases; nucleotides not matched to a gene: 8. Germline CDR1 LNHDA, CDR2 SQIVND (reference sequence).

The CDR3 is CASSTSPRGGGYGYTF. In DNA form, the CDR3 reads TGTGCCAGTAGTACCTCCCCCAGGGGAGGGGGCTATGGCTACACCTTC. The rearrangement joins TRBV19 to TRBJ1-2; possibly TRBD1 for D (6 bases). There are 16 residues in the CDR3. The V end was cut by 4 bases, the J end by 4 bases, with 19 bases between. Germline CDR1 is LNHDA and CDR2 is SQIVND (reference sequence).

This clonotype was recorded only once. The chain has TRBV28 and TRBJ2-7; maybe TRBD2 (7 bases). The CDR3 extends over 15 amino acids. Germline V gene sequence: CDR1 MDHEN, CDR2 SYDVKM. V lost 2 bases and J 4 bases, leaving 15 bases between the germline ends. This CDR3 is CASSLGAGRGYEQYF. For the CDR3, the DNA is TGTGCCAGCAGTTTAGGGGCGGGGAGGGGGTACGAGCAGTACTTC.

This chain links TRBV30 with TRBJ2-3; 7 positions agree with TRBD1. This CDR3 has 14 amino acids. Trimming removed 0 bases from V and 4 bases from J; junction bases left unmatched: 4. Per the germline V gene, CDR1 is GTSNPN and CDR2 is SVGIG (reference sequence). The CDR3 protein is CAWSVGQGADTQYF. Written as DNA, the CDR3 is TGTGCCTGGAGTGTCGGGCAGGGGGCAGATACGCAGTATTTT.

This CDR3 is CASSSDTYGYTF. In DNA form, the CDR3 reads TGTGCCAGCTCTTCGGACACCTATGGCTACACCTTC. This chain uses TRBV28 with TRBJ1-2; D might be TRBD1 (5 bases). CDR3 length equals 12 residues. With 8 bases removed from V and 4 bases from J, the gap between germline ends came to 11 bases. The germline V gene encodes CDR1 MDHEN and CDR2 SYDVKM.

The sample holds many counts of this clonotype. This chain links TRBV6-1 with TRBJ2-6, with D uncertain. The germline V gene has CDR1 MNHNS and CDR2 SASEGT. V was pared by 6 bases and J by 4 bases, with 13 bases between. CDR3 size: 15 residues. CDR3 sequence reads: CASSRWTGGANVLTF. The CDR3 DNA follows: TGTGCCAGCAGCAGATGGACCGGCGGGGCCAACGTCCTGACTTTC.

This clonotype was counted at least ten times. The rearrangement joins TRBV12-3 or TRBV12-4 to TRBJ1-1, with a tentative D call TRBD1 (5 bases). The CDR3 consists of 14 residues. The V and J ends lost 5 bases and 1 base respectively, with 11 bases between them. The DNA for the CDR3 is TGTGCCAGCAGTGGCGGGGCTCGGAACACTGAAGCTTTCTTT. This translates into CASSGGARNTEAFF.

On this clonotype: A read error may be the cause here, since a much bigger clone is one base away. The chain employs TRBV2 and TRBJ2-7; D gene unclear. CDR1 and CDR2 (germline): SNHLY, FYNNEI. The germline V and J ends were trimmed by 5 bases and 4 bases, with 6 bases remaining between them. This CDR3 has 11 amino acids. CDR3 DNA: TGTGCCAGCAGTAAACAGTACGAGCAGTACTTC. Amino acid sequence: CASSKQYEQYF.

This chain connects TRBV5-1 to TRBJ2-6; D not certain. Germline CDR1 and CDR2: SGHRS and YFSETQ. The CDR3 totals 13 residues. V was shortened by 4 bases and J by 4 bases, with 6 bases between the two germline ends. CDR3 in DNA: TGCGCCAGCAGCGAGGAAGGGGCCAACGTCCTGACTTTC. It codes for CASSEEGANVLTF.

Ten or more counts support this clonotype. This sequence joins TRBV6-1 and TRBJ1-2; D is ambiguous. The germline V gene encodes CDR1 MNHNS and CDR2 SASEGT. The CDR3 runs 12 residues. V shed 3 bases and J shed 4 bases, with 6 bases lying between them. The DNA of the CDR3 is TGTGCCAGCAGTGAGCTCGGCTATGGCTACACCTTC. It is translated as CASSELGYGYTF.

Ten or more counts support this clonotype. The chain recombines TRBV7-6 with TRBJ1-2; the D is unclear. CDR1 and CDR2 from the germline V gene are SGHVS and FNYEAQ. V was trimmed by 4 bases and J by 0 bases, leaving 6 bases between them. This CDR3 is built from 13 residues. CDR3 region: CASSSDPNYGYTF. CDR3 in DNA: TGTGCCAGCAGCTCGGACCCTAACTATGGCTACACCTTC. Filled out from reference TRBV7-6 and TRBJ1-2, the complete variable domain reads GAGVSQSPRYKVTKRGQDVALRCDPISGHVSLYWYRQALGQGPEFLTYFNYEAQQDKSGLPNDRFSAERPEGSISTLTIQRTEQRDSAMYRCASSSDPNYGYTFGSGTRLTVV.

Points on this clonotype: A much larger clone differs from this one at a single base, so this may be a read error. Since the CDR3 does not end with the conserved phenylalanine or tryptophan, this likely comes from a read error. This chain links TRBV12-3 or TRBV12-4 with TRBJ1-2; D ambiguous. Trimming removed 4 bases at V and 2 bases at J, with 8 bases between. This CDR3 comprises 13 residues. The CDR3 spells CASSSGENYGYTL. CDR3 nucleotide sequence: TGTGCCAGCAGTTCGGGAGAAAACTATGGCTACACCCTC.

This clonotype was counted at least ten times. The chain employs TRBV3-1 and TRBJ2-1, with D possibly being TRBD2 (5 bases). Germline CDR1 reads LGHDT; CDR2 reads YNNKEL (reference sequence). Trimming took 4 bases from V and 7 from J, leaving 8 bases between them. The length of the CDR3 is 12 residues. CDR3 DNA: TGTGCCAGCAGCCGGACTGCGAATGAGCAGTTCTTC. This gives the protein CASSRTANEQFF.